The 32 T cell receptor beta chains below come from one sample, sequenced in a study of response to subunit inactivated influenza vaccine. TCRdb reanalysed the RT-PCR reads using MiXCR and keeps one entry per CDR3 protein. The sample holds approximately 530,000 distinct CDR3 sequences, under 9% seen once. The sequencing used PBMCs from blood, collected roughly 24 months after vaccination. These receptors all stem from a man aged 50 to 69 who received an inactivated influenza vaccine.

This chain joins TRBV4-3 and TRBJ1-6; no reliable D call. V lost 0 bases, J lost 0 bases, and 12 bases lay in between. The length of the CDR3 is 18 residues. Germline-derived CDR1 and CDR2 are LGHNA and YSLEER. The CDR3 sequence is CASSQENIGVSYNSPLHF. In DNA form, the CDR3 reads TGCGCCAGCAGCCAAGAAAACATCGGGGTCTCCTATAATTCACCCCTCCACTTT.

This clonotype has ten or more counts. At one end the junction does not follow the germline gene, possibly because of a read error. The CDR3 loop is CASSLVGETQYF. The CDR3 region has the DNA TGTGCCAGCAGCTTAGTAGGAGAGACCCAGTACTTC. V usage is TRBV12-3 or TRBV12-4 and J usage is TRBJ2-5; D remains ambiguous. The CDR3 contains 12 residues.

The chain uses TRBV21-1 and TRBJ2-3. TRBV21-1 is flagged as a pseudogene. CDR3 length: 17 amino acids. CDR3 in amino acids: CASNLPIGQLLTDTQYF. The CDR3, as DNA: TGTGCCAGCAATCTTCCCATCGGGCAACTGCTCACAGATACGCAGTATTTT.

This clonotype was observed many times. V is TRBV10-3 and J is TRBJ2-7; D is ambiguous. Trimming removed 0 bases at V and 4 bases at J, with 10 bases between. The CDR3 is 14 residues long. Per germline, CDR1 ENHRY and CDR2 SYGVKD. In DNA, the CDR3 is TGTGCCATCAGTGAGTCGGGCTTGGAATACGAGCAGTACTTC. Its translation is CAISESGLEYEQYF.

The chain joins TRBV20-1 to TRBJ2-7; D is perhaps TRBD1 (5 bases). The CDR3 contains 12 residues. Germline CDR1 reads DFQATT; CDR2 reads SNEGSKA (reference sequence). The germline V and J ends were trimmed by 0 bases and 8 bases, with 11 bases remaining between them. The CDR3 DNA sequence: TGCAGTGCTAGAGAAACCCCAGGGCAGCAGTACTTC. This gives the protein CSARETPGQQYF.

At least ten counts were recorded for this clonotype. The V gene is TRBV20-1, the J gene TRBJ2-3; 10 bases fit TRBD2. The V segment lost 0 bases and the J segment 4 bases; nucleotides outside the gene matches: 10. This CDR3 comprises 17 residues. CDR1 DFQATT and CDR2 SNEGSKA come from the germline V gene (reference sequence). CDR3 region: CSARDQASGSLADTQYF. The DNA for the CDR3 is TGCAGTGCTAGAGATCAGGCTAGCGGGAGTCTAGCAGATACGCAGTATTTT.

Concerning this clonotype itself: With a much larger clone just one base away, this may be a read error. The V gene is TRBV20-1, the J gene TRBJ1-5; D unresolved. Looked up from germline, CDR1 is DFQATT and CDR2 is SNEGSKA (reference sequence). The CDR3 has 13 residues. The CDR3: CRARTNSNQPQHF. The CDR3 DNA follows: TGCCGTGCTAGAACAAATAGCAATCAGCCCCAGCATTTT.

This clonotype was counted only a few times. V is TRBV7-2 and J is TRBJ2-7; TRBD1 agrees at 11 bases. This CDR3 comprises 17 residues. The V segment lost 5 bases and the J segment 3 bases; nucleotides outside the gene matches: 12. Germline CDR1 reads SGHTA; CDR2 reads FQGNSA. The CDR3 spells CASSKRGSGQGVYEQYF. The CDR3 DNA reads as TGTGCCAGCAGCAAACGAGGCTCGGGACAGGGGGTCTACGAGCAGTACTTC.

This clonotype has a handful of counts. The CDR3 here is CSARGLLQETQYF. The CDR3 DNA reads as TGCAGTGCTAGAGGTCTCTTACAAGAGACCCAGTACTTC. The rearrangement links TRBV20-1 to TRBJ2-5; D not resolved. V shed 1 base and J shed 2 bases, with 8 bases lying between them. The CDR3 runs 13 residues. The germline V gene encodes CDR1 DFQATT and CDR2 SNEGSKA (reference sequence).

At least ten counts were recorded for this clonotype. V and J are TRBV5-6 and TRBJ2-3; TRBD2 matches 8 bases. The CDR3 runs 16 residues. Germline CDR1 SGHDT, CDR2 YYEEEE. V lost 0 bases to trimming and J lost 4 bases; unmatched junction nucleotides: 7. DNA for the CDR3: TGTGCCAGCAGCTTGGAAGTGCGGGGGGCTGCAGATACGCAGTATTTT. Its protein product is CASSLEVRGAADTQYF.

The CDR3 region has the DNA TGCAGTGCTAGAGATGCTAGGAGCCCCACAGATACGCAGTATTTT. Protein: CSARDARSPTDTQYF. The chain is built from TRBV20-1 and TRBJ2-3; D is ambiguous. V lost 0 bases, J lost 2 bases, and 12 bases lay in between. Germline CDR1 reads DFQATT; CDR2 reads SNEGSKA (reference sequence). This CDR3 region has 15 residues.

This clonotype has ten or more counts. The chain joins TRBV7-8 to TRBJ2-1; no definite D call. The germline V gene encodes CDR1 SGHVS and CDR2 FQNEAQ. Between the trimmed V and J ends, which lost 1 base and 3 bases, there was a span of 10 bases. The CDR3 is made up of 15 amino acids. CDR3 protein: CASSLGGGFYNEQFF. The CDR3 DNA sequence: TGTGCCAGCAGCTTAGGAGGTGGTTTCTACAATGAGCAGTTCTTC.

This clonotype was seen ten or more times. The chain has TRBV20-1 and TRBJ1-2, with D unresolved. Trimming removed 2 bases from V and 2 bases from J, with 6 bases in between. Per the germline V gene, CDR1 is DFQATT and CDR2 is SNEGSKA (reference sequence). The CDR3 has 12 amino acids. CDR3 coding DNA: TGCAGTGCTAGACGCGGAAACTATGGCTACACCTTC. This gives the protein CSARRGNYGYTF.

This clonotype has at least ten counts. This sequence joins TRBV12-3 or TRBV12-4 and TRBJ1-1, with D unclear. V was pared by 6 bases and J by 0 bases, with 11 bases between. This CDR3 has 14 amino acids. The CDR3 here is CASRSRTMNTEAFF. CDR3 bases: TGTGCCAGCAGATCCAGAACTATGAACACTGAAGCTTTCTTT.

This clonotype was recorded a few times. The V call is TRBV7-2, the J call TRBJ2-7; the D is unclear. V dropped 0 bases and J dropped 4 bases, with 10 bases sitting between them. In germline, CDR1 is SGHTA, CDR2 FQGNSA. The CDR3 totals 14 residues. In DNA, the CDR3 is TGTGCCAGCAGCTTAGCGAATCCGAAATACGAGCAGTACTTC. Protein sequence: CASSLANPKYEQYF.

The rearrangement uses TRBV30 and TRBJ1-5; TRBD1 is a possible D gene (6 bases). Deletions cut 0 bases from V and 8 bases from J, with 17 bases between. The CDR3 contains 15 residues. In germline, CDR1 is GTSNPN, CDR2 SVGIG (reference sequence). CDR3 DNA sequence: TGTGCCTGGAGTGTGGGGGGACATAGGTCGGAGCCCCAGCATTTT. This encodes CAWSVGGHRSEPQHF.

This clonotype has only a few counts. This sequence joins TRBV7-2 and TRBJ1-3, with a possible D match to TRBD1 (5 bases). The CDR3 is made up of 14 amino acids. Trimming removed 9 bases at V and 4 bases at J, with 16 bases between. Germline CDR1 reads SGHTA; CDR2 reads FQGNSA. CDR3 region: CARTAGGAGNTIYF. CDR3 nucleotide sequence: TGTGCCAGGACAGCAGGAGGGGCGGGAAACACCATATATTTT.

Concerning this clonotype itself: A much larger clone lies one base from this, so it may be a read error. The chain recombines TRBV3-1 with TRBJ2-2, with TRBD1 identical over 12 bases. The CDR3 runs to 13 residues. In germline, CDR1 is LGHDT, CDR2 YNNKEL (reference sequence). Unmatched junction bases numbered 5, after V lost 4 bases and J lost 14 bases. The CDR3 loop is CASSRGTGGVLFF. The DNA of the CDR3 is TGTGCCAGCAGCCGGGGGACAGGGGGCGTACTGTTTTTT. Supplemented by reference TRBV3-1 and TRBJ2-2, the full variable domain reads DTAVSQTPKYLVTQMGNDKSIKCEQNLGHDTMYWYKQDSKKFLKIMFSYNNKELIINETVPNRFSPKSPDKAHLNLHINSLELGDSAVYFCASSRGTGGVLFFGEGSRLTVL.

This clonotype showed up many times. The CDR3 nucleotides read TGCGCCAGCAGCTTGGCTGAAGGGATCACCGGGGAGCTGTTTTTT. It yields the protein CASSLAEGITGELFF. The J gene is TRBJ2-2, the V gene TRBV5-1; D uncertain. V gave up 0 bases and J gave up 4 bases, with 10 bases separating them. There are 15 residues in the CDR3. CDR1 is SGHRS and CDR2 is YFSETQ in the germline V gene.

This clonotype was seen a few times. The gene calls are TRBV4-2 and TRBJ2-7; 10 positions match TRBD1. The CDR3 contains 19 residues. J lost 1 base, V lost 3 bases, and 15 bases had no gene match. The germline V gene encodes CDR1 LGHNA and CDR2 YNFKEQ. The chain's CDR3 is CASSHDRDRGPQSSYEQYF. The CDR3 DNA is TGTGCCAGCAGCCATGACCGGGACAGGGGCCCCCAATCGTCCTACGAGCAGTACTTC.

There are a few counts of this clonotype. The rearrangement joins TRBV7-9 to TRBJ2-5; 8 bases are a match to TRBD1. Trimming took 6 bases from V and 1 from J; bases not matched to a gene: 4. Germline V gene data show CDR1 as SEHNR and CDR2 as FQNEAQ (reference sequence). CDR3 length: 14 amino acids. The CDR3: CASRFGQGQETQYF. The CDR3 DNA sequence: TGTGCCAGCAGATTTGGACAGGGCCAAGAGACCCAGTACTTC.

This clonotype has ten or more counts. J is TRBJ1-2 and V is TRBV29-1; the D gene is possibly TRBD1 (5 bases). Per germline, CDR1 SQVTM and CDR2 ANQGSEA. This CDR3 contains 13 residues. V was clipped by 4 bases and J by 3 bases, with 12 bases between them. CDR3 in DNA: TGCAGCGTTGGAGTCCGGGGACACTATGGCTACACCTTC. Translating it yields CSVGVRGHYGYTF.

This clonotype was detected many times. The genes are TRBV7-3 and TRBJ2-1, with D maybe TRBD1 (6 bases). From germline, CDR1 is SGHTA and CDR2 FQGTGA. Between the trimmed V and J ends, which lost 2 bases and 0 bases, there was a span of 11 bases. The CDR3 loop spans 16 amino acids. CDR3 residues: CASSLYGDTSYNEQFF. CDR3 DNA: TGTGCCAGCAGCTTATATGGGGACACCTCCTACAATGAGCAGTTCTTC. The complete variable domain, with remaining parts taken from reference TRBV7-3 and TRBJ2-1, reads GAGVSQTPSNKVTEKGKYVELRCDPISGHTALYWYRQSLGQGPEFLIYFQGTGAADDSGLPNDRFFAVRPEGSVSTLKIQRTERGDSAVYLCASSLYGDTSYNEQFFGPGTRLTVL.

This clonotype was seen at least ten times. The V and J genes are TRBV10-1 and TRBJ2-2, with 9 nucleotides matching TRBD1. V lost 6 bases and J lost 5; bases outside the gene matches: 7. The germline CDR1 and CDR2 sequences are WNHNN and SYGVQD (reference sequence). There are 15 residues in the CDR3. The CDR3 is CASRAGTGLTGELFF. The DNA for the CDR3 is TGCGCCAGCAGGGCCGGGACAGGGTTGACCGGGGAGCTGTTTTTT.

This clonotype was counted between two and nine times. The chain carries TRBV9 and TRBJ2-1; the match to TRBD2 covers 10 bases. The CDR3 runs 15 residues. V gave up 3 bases and J gave up 8 bases; unmatched junction bases: 8. The germline V gene encodes CDR1 SGDLS and CDR2 YYNGEE. For the CDR3, the DNA is TGTGCCAGCAGCGCCCGGACTAGCGGCTTCGATGAGCAGTTCTTC. It yields the protein CASSARTSGFDEQFF.

This clonotype was recorded many times. The genes are TRBV20-1 and TRBJ2-1; D perhaps matches TRBD2 (5 bases). The CDR3 loop spans 16 amino acids. Trimming removed 0 bases from V and 8 bases from J, with 20 bases in between. Germline values: CDR1 DFQATT, CDR2 SNEGSKA (reference sequence). The CDR3 region is CSARDLVGVFVHEQFF. CDR3 coding DNA: TGCAGTGCTAGAGATCTCGTGGGAGTGTTTGTCCATGAGCAGTTCTTC.

In its sample, this clonotype was seen a few times. V and J are TRBV12-3 or TRBV12-4 and TRBJ2-2; D not certain. V gave up 4 bases and J gave up 1 base, with 7 bases separating them. CDR3 length: 14 amino acids. CDR3 sequence reads: CASSSVRNTGELFF. The CDR3 DNA sequence: TGTGCCAGCAGTTCAGTACGGAACACCGGGGAGCTGTTTTTT.

This clonotype was picked up many times. The chain joins TRBV28 to TRBJ1-5, with D perhaps matching TRBD1 (6 bases). This CDR3 is built from 15 residues. With 2 bases removed from V and 9 bases from J, the gap between germline ends came to 17 bases. Germline values: CDR1 MDHEN, CDR2 SYDVKM. This CDR3 reads CASSLGGPDGRPQHF. DNA of the CDR3: TGTGCCAGCAGTTTAGGGGGGCCAGACGGTCGGCCCCAGCATTTT.

The chain links TRBV15 to TRBJ1-4; the D is unclear. The CDR3 is 16 residues long. V lost 0 bases to trimming and J lost 4 bases, with 12 bases between them. CDR1 is LNHNV and CDR2 is YYDKDF in the germline V gene (reference sequence). CDR3 residues: CATSRDLTSHNEKLFF. CDR3 DNA: TGTGCCACCAGCAGAGACCTAACAAGTCATAATGAAAAACTGTTTTTT.

In its sample, this clonotype was seen many times. The chain recombines TRBV20-1 with TRBJ2-1, with D possibly TRBD2 on 5 matching bases. Germline CDR1 is DFQATT and CDR2 is SNEGSKA (reference sequence). This CDR3 region has 15 residues. The germline V and J ends were trimmed by 2 bases and 4 bases, with 15 bases remaining between them. In DNA form, the CDR3 reads TGCAGTGCTAGACAATCCGGGAACGTATACAATGAGCAGTTCTTC. This encodes CSARQSGNVYNEQFF.

The V gene is TRBV20-1, the J gene TRBJ2-4; TRBD1 or TRBD2 may be the D gene (5 bases each). Germline V gene lookup returns CDR1 DFQATT and CDR2 SNEGSKA (reference sequence). The CDR3 runs 15 residues. V lost 3 bases, J lost 8 bases, and 20 bases lay in between. The CDR3: CSASPQGRVKDIQYF. CDR3 coding DNA: TGCAGTGCTAGCCCCCAGGGACGGGTTAAAGACATTCAGTACTTC.

This clonotype has ten or more counts. V and J are TRBV28 and TRBJ2-1; the D is unclear. V lost 9 bases and J 10 bases, leaving 10 bases between the germline ends. The CDR3 spans 10 residues. CDR1 is MDHEN, CDR2 SYDVKM, per germline. The CDR3 sequence: CASSRWEQFF. The CDR3 region has the DNA TGTGCCAGTAGCAGGTGGGAGCAGTTCTTC.